This T cell receptor beta chain was identified in a study of blood T cells in healthy people across ages. The use of a sample-barcoded 5' primer and a J-beta primer mix characterized a second PCR of roughly 6 to 11 cycles. Tagging of each cDNA molecule was performed by a template-switch adaptor with 12 random nucleotides. Using its own MiXCR run on the 5' RACE reads, TCRdb lists one record per CDR3 protein. This table has 1.5 million to 2 million distinct CDR3 sequences, approximately 28% appearing once. Overall study results and limits: The donors' CMV status was not determined, possibly confounding changes in expanded clonotypes. The long-lived group displayed more naive CD4+ cells, plus higher diversity, than the aged donors did. As age increased, TCR beta diversity per million T cells fell in a roughly linear fashion.

This clonotype was seen just once. Its antigen is still unknown. Germline V gene lookup returns CDR1 SGHRS and CDR2 YFSETQ. The CDR3 runs 14 residues. V lost 3 bases and J lost 3, with 13 bases in between. Sequenced: blood. The receptor's source is a woman aged 30 to 39 in good health. The chain links TRBV5-1 to TRBJ2-7; no definite D call. The CDR3 DNA follows: TGCGCCAGCAGCTGGGCTACGGATGACTACGAGCAGTACTTC. It codes for CASSWATDDYEQYF.